This passage covers 27 T cell receptor beta chains from one sample sequenced in a study of blood T cell repertoires in COVID-19. TCRdb keeps only in-frame clones here, not all; method: immunoSEQ multiplex PCR. The sample holds about 110,000 clones, 75% to 90% seen once. The sequenced sample consisted of peripheral blood. The receptors originated from a woman aged 50 to 60 with acute or convalescent COVID-19.

The chain combines TRBV30 with TRBJ1-3, with 10 bases that match TRBD1. The V and J ends lost 1 base and 3 bases, in that order; junction bases with no gene match: 3. From germline, CDR1 is GTSNPN and CDR2 SVGIG (reference sequence). The CDR3 totals 15 residues. The CDR3 DNA reads as TGTGCCTGGAGTGGACAGGGGGCCGATGGAAACACCATATATTTT. This gives the protein CAWSGQGADGNTIYF. The variable domain in full, with the rest retrieved from reference TRBV30 and TRBJ1-3, is SQTIHQWPATLVQPVGSPLSLECTVEGTSNPNLYWYRQAAGRGLQLLFYSVGIGQISSEVPQNLSASRPQDRQFILSSKKLLLSDSGFYLCAWSGQGADGNTIYFGEGSWLTVV.

The chain employs TRBV11-2 and TRBJ2-3; 9 positions match TRBD2. CDR1 and CDR2 from the germline V gene are SGHAT and FQNNGV. The CDR3 has 17 amino acids. The junction had 5 bases not matched to a gene; V was cut back by 0 bases and J by 1 base. The CDR3 bases are TGTGCCAGCAGCTTAGATTCAGCGGGAGGTGGCACAGATACGCAGTATTTT. Translating gives CASSLDSAGGGTDTQYF.

This chain's CDR3 is CASTPDRGDGYTF. The CDR3 DNA reads TGTGCCAGCACCCCTGACAGGGGAGATGGCTACACCTTC. The V gene is TRBV6-2 or TRBV6-3, the J gene TRBJ1-2, with TRBD1 matching 8 bases. Per germline, CDR1 MNHEY and CDR2 SVGEGT. V was pared by 7 bases and J by 6 bases, with 7 bases of the junction left unmatched. The CDR3 is 13 amino acids.

A note on this clone: At one end, the junction sequence differs from germline, possibly due to a read error. V usage is TRBV11-1 and J usage is TRBJ2-7, with a weak D call TRBD2 (5 bases). Germline V lookup: CDR1 SGHAT, CDR2 FQDESV (reference sequence). This CDR3 spans 13 amino acids. CDR3 residues: CASSSPSDYEQYF. Here the CDR3 DNA reads TGTGCCAGCAGCTCCCCTTCAGACTACGAACAGTACTTC. Complete variable domain (other parts from reference TRBV11-1 and TRBJ2-7): EAEVAQSPRYKITEKSQAVAFWCDPISGHATLYWYRQILGQGPELLVQFQDESVVDDSQLPKDRFSAERLKGVDSTLKIQPAELGDSAMYLCASSSPSDYEQYFGPGTRLTVT.

J is TRBJ2-3 and V is TRBV24-1; 7 positions match TRBD1. This CDR3 has 15 residues. Germline CDR1 and CDR2: KGHDR and SFDVKD. V trimming: 3 bases; J trimming: 2 bases; junction bases outside the gene matches: 4. The CDR3 protein is CATSDRQGYTDTQYF. The CDR3 coding sequence is TGTGCCACCAGTGATAGACAGGGCTACACAGATACGCAGTATTTT.

The chain has TRBV6-5 and TRBJ1-2; D is perhaps TRBD1 (5 bases). Between the trimmed V and J ends, which lost 1 base and 2 bases, there was a span of 14 bases. This CDR3 is built from 16 residues. Germline V gene sequence: CDR1 MNHEY, CDR2 SVGAGI. As DNA, the CDR3 is TGTGCCAGCAGTTACTTGCGGCCATCAGGGAACTATGGCTACACCTTC. It translates to CASSYLRPSGNYGYTF.

The chain uses TRBV27 and TRBJ2-3; no reliable D call. The germline CDR1 and CDR2 sequences are MNHEY and SMNVEV (reference sequence). V lost 6 bases to trimming and J lost 8 bases, with 15 bases between them. This CDR3 is built from 13 residues. DNA of the CDR3: TGTGCCAGCAGGACTCCCGGTGGTGCTACGCAGTATTTT. Its protein is CASRTPGGATQYF.

The V and J genes are TRBV9 and TRBJ2-3, with D tentatively TRBD1 (5 bases). Trimming left V 0 bases short and J 5 bases short, with 13 bases between. Germline assignment: CDR1 SGDLS and CDR2 YYNGEE. This CDR3 has 15 amino acids. CDR3 sequence reads: CASSVAAREGDTQYF. The CDR3 nucleotides are TGTGCCAGCAGCGTAGCTGCCAGGGAAGGAGATACGCAGTATTTT.

This chain joins TRBV6-1 and TRBJ2-1, with TRBD1 matching over 9 bases. The CDR3 length is 16 residues. From germline, CDR1 is MNHNS and CDR2 SASEGT. The ends lost 6 bases at V and 2 bases at J; junction bases unmatched: 8. The DNA for the CDR3 is TGTGCCAGCAGGGAACAGGGGGCAGGACCCTACAATGAGCAGTTCTTC. Translating it yields CASREQGAGPYNEQFF.

This rearrangement joins TRBV5-5 to TRBJ2-7; D might be TRBD2 (6 bases). The CDR3 has 15 residues. Germline V gene sequence: CDR1 SGHKS, CDR2 YYEKEE (reference sequence). V was cut by 5 bases and J by 0 bases, with 15 bases left in between. Here the CDR3 DNA reads TGTGCCAGCAGTTGGGGAGGTGGGCGCTCCTACGAGCAGTACTTC. Encoded protein: CASSWGGGRSYEQYF.

The chain carries TRBV6-6 and TRBJ2-7; 8 nucleotides line up with TRBD1. Per the germline V gene, CDR1 is MNHNY and CDR2 is SVGAGI (reference sequence). V lost 2 bases, J lost 7 bases, and 10 bases stayed unmatched. The CDR3 extends over 15 amino acids. The CDR3 sequence: CASSYPGQGLIEQYF. Written as DNA, the CDR3 is TGTGCCAGCAGTTACCCAGGACAGGGCCTCATAGAGCAGTACTTC.

V usage is TRBV7-2 and J usage is TRBJ2-1, with TRBD2 identical over 10 bases. Per the germline V gene, CDR1 is SGHTA and CDR2 is FQGNSA. The V and J ends lost 1 base and 1 base, in that order; junction bases with no gene match: 7. This CDR3 region has 18 residues. The CDR3: CASSLDRVSGRSYNEQFF. DNA for the CDR3: TGTGCCAGCAGCTTAGATCGGGTTAGCGGGAGGTCCTACAATGAGCAGTTCTTC.

The chain carries TRBV10-3 and TRBJ1-2, with 7 nucleotides matching TRBD1. After removal of 6 bases from V and 4 bases from J, the junction contained 5 bases not matched to a gene. Germline CDR1 is ENHRY and CDR2 is SYGVKD. The CDR3 length is 13 residues. The DNA for the CDR3 is TGTGCCATCAGACAGGGGCTGGGCTATGGCTACACCTTC. Translation gives CAIRQGLGYGYTF.

The V and J genes are TRBV25-1 and TRBJ1-2; D may be TRBD1 (5 bases). This CDR3 comprises 15 residues. Trimming pared 1 base from V and 8 bases from J, leaving 17 bases between. The germline gives CDR1 MGHDK, CDR2 SYGVNS. CDR3 DNA sequence: TGTGCCAGCAGTGAATGGGACTCCCGGCAGGGAGGCTACACCTTC. Its protein product is CASSEWDSRQGGYTF.

The chain is built from TRBV27 and TRBJ1-2; D gene unclear. Trimming removed 5 bases at V and 8 bases at J, with 9 bases between. This CDR3 spans 11 amino acids. Looked up from germline, CDR1 is MNHEY and CDR2 is SMNVEV (reference sequence). In DNA form, the CDR3 reads TGTGCCAGCAGTCCGACGGGAGGCTACACCTTC. Translated, it gives CASSPTGGYTF.

The chain has TRBV10-3 and TRBJ2-2, with 7 bases that match TRBD1. With 5 bases clipped from V and 11 bases from J, the junction kept 20 bases outside the gene matches. There are 17 residues in the CDR3. The germline V gene encodes CDR1 ENHRY and CDR2 SYGVKD. CDR3 DNA: TGTGCCATCAGTCCCCTGGACAGGATGGGGAGCGGTACCGAGCTGTTTTTT. This gives the protein CAISPLDRMGSGTELFF.

This chain uses TRBV27 with TRBJ2-7; 8 nucleotides align to TRBD1. This CDR3 spans 15 amino acids. The V and J ends lost 1 base and 2 bases, in that order; junction bases with no gene match: 4. The germline V gene encodes CDR1 MNHEY and CDR2 SMNVEV (reference sequence). The CDR3 DNA reads as TGTGCCAGCAGTTTATACGGGACAGGTCCCTACGAGCAGTACTTC. Residues: CASSLYGTGPYEQYF.

The chain joins TRBV27 to TRBJ1-5, with 8 bases aligning to TRBD1. V was clipped by 4 bases and J by 6 bases; unmatched bases: 5. The CDR3 runs to 14 residues. In germline, CDR1 is MNHEY, CDR2 SMNVEV (reference sequence). CDR3 DNA: TGTGCCAGCAGTTCGGACAGGGAGAGTCAGCCCCAGCATTTT. It yields the protein CASSSDRESQPQHF.

CDR3 DNA sequence: TGTGCCAGCAGTTACGAAAGGGACAGGCTAAATGAGCAGTTCTTC. This encodes CASSYERDRLNEQFF. V usage is TRBV6-5 and J usage is TRBJ2-1; 8 bases are a match to TRBD1. J was trimmed by 7 bases and V by 2 bases; bases with no gene match: 7. The germline V gene encodes CDR1 MNHEY and CDR2 SVGAGI. The CDR3 consists of 15 residues.

This chain links TRBV5-6 with TRBJ1-1; TRBD1 agrees at 9 bases. Germline CDR1 is SGHDT and CDR2 is YYEEEE. This CDR3 spans 15 amino acids. The V and J ends lost 4 bases and 3 bases, in that order; junction bases with no gene match: 7. The CDR3 bases are TGTGCCAGCAGCGGGGGACAGGGTAGTTACACTGAAGCTTTCTTT. This codes for CASSGGQGSYTEAFF.

V gene TRBV12-5 combines with J gene TRBJ2-5; D not certain. In germline, CDR1 is LGHNT, CDR2 FRNRAP. There are 15 residues in the CDR3. Trimming shortened V by 2 bases and J by 4 bases, and 14 bases separated the two germline ends. This CDR3 is CASGLRRLPGETQYF. In nucleotides, the CDR3 is TGTGCTAGTGGTTTGCGTAGGCTACCAGGAGAGACCCAGTACTTC.

This chain links TRBV4-2 with TRBJ2-7; D is possibly TRBD2 (5 bases). The V end lost 5 bases, the J end lost 5 bases, and 16 bases lay between the germline ends. The CDR3 has 14 amino acids. CDR1 and CDR2 (germline): LGHNA, YNFKEQ. This CDR3 reads CASSRPGSVNEQYF. CDR3 nucleotides: TGTGCCAGCAGCAGACCGGGGAGCGTGAACGAGCAGTACTTC.

V is TRBV7-8 and J is TRBJ2-7; 7 bases are a match to TRBD1. The CDR3 totals 15 residues. Unmatched junction bases numbered 10, after V lost 2 bases and J lost 6 bases. Germline V lookup: CDR1 SGHVS, CDR2 FQNEAQ. The CDR3 sequence: CASSLRRQGKFEQYF. The CDR3 nucleotides read TGTGCCAGCAGCTTAAGGAGACAGGGAAAGTTCGAGCAGTACTTC.

This chain connects TRBV19 to TRBJ2-4, with 11 bases lining up with TRBD2. CDR1 and CDR2 (germline): LNHDA, SQIVND (reference sequence). V shed 2 bases, J shed 8 bases, and the junction held 17 bases outside the gene matches. The CDR3 loop spans 19 amino acids. The CDR3 region has the DNA TGTGCCAGTAGTATAACCCGTCGAGGGCTAGCGGGAGGCAAGTACATTCAGTACTTC. This gives the protein CASSITRRGLAGGKYIQYF.

This clone occurred once. V usage is TRBV10-3 and J usage is TRBJ1-1; no firm D call. CDR1 is ENHRY, CDR2 SYGVKD, per germline. The CDR3 runs 13 residues. Trimming pared 4 bases from V and 1 base from J, leaving 7 bases between. The CDR3 nucleotides are TGTGCCATCAGTGCCGAGGAGAACACTGAAGCTTTCTTT. Encoded protein: CAISAEENTEAFF.

The table lists this clone with a count of one. The gene calls are TRBV5-1 and TRBJ1-2, with 9 bases aligning to TRBD1. The germline gives CDR1 SGHRS, CDR2 YFSETQ. Losses at the gene ends were 2 bases for V and 5 bases for J; bases not matched to a gene: 7. The CDR3 totals 15 residues. The CDR3 sequence: CASSFGTGISYGYTF. The DNA for the CDR3 is TGCGCCAGCAGCTTCGGGACAGGGATTTCTTATGGCTACACCTTC.

CDR3 sequence (DNA): TGTGCCAGCAGTTACTCCCCTAGCGGGAGGGGGAATGAGCAGTTCTTC. As protein: CASSYSPSGRGNEQFF. This sequence joins TRBV6-5 and TRBJ2-1; 12 bases align to TRBD2. V lost 0 bases to trimming and J lost 7 bases; unmatched junction nucleotides: 4. This CDR3 has 16 residues. Looked up from germline, CDR1 is MNHEY and CDR2 is SVGAGI.